Below are 6 T cell receptor beta chains sequenced from a single sample in a study of shared clonotypes between healthy human individuals. The repertoire was sequenced with immunoSEQ multiplex PCR; TCRdb's copy has only in-frame clones and lacks some. The sample holds 650,000 to 750,000 clones, about two thirds seen once. The specimen sequenced was memory CD4+ T cells sorted from blood. Specified subset: CD45RA-negative fraction. Receptors were obtained from a woman aged 30 to 39 in good health.

DNA for the CDR3: TGTGCCAGCAGTTCGGACAGGGGGCGAAATAGCAATCAGCCCCAGCATTTT. It yields the protein CASSSDRGRNSNQPQHF. The rearrangement uses TRBV28 and TRBJ1-5, with TRBD1 matching 11 bases. With 4 bases clipped from V and 0 bases from J, the junction kept 5 bases outside the gene matches. Germline V gene data show CDR1 as MDHEN and CDR2 as SYDVKM. This CDR3 is 17 amino acids long.

The chain uses TRBV2 and TRBJ1-1; D unclear. CDR1 is SNHLY, CDR2 FYNNEI, per germline. This CDR3 spans 12 amino acids. The V gene lost 3 bases and the J gene lost 1 base, with 3 bases spanning the gap. The CDR3 DNA follows: TGTGCCAGCAGTGACTGGAACACTGAAGCTTTCTTT. Protein: CASSDWNTEAFF.

V usage is TRBV7-9 and J usage is TRBJ2-4; a possible D gene is TRBD1 (7 bases). Germline V gene sequence: CDR1 SEHNR, CDR2 FQNEAQ (reference sequence). Deletions cut 1 base from V and 6 bases from J, with 13 bases between. This CDR3 has 15 residues. The CDR3 coding sequence is TGTGCCAGCAGCTTAGGTCGGCAGGGGGGAAACATTCAGTACTTC. Protein: CASSLGRQGGNIQYF. Combining the CDR3 with reference TRBV7-9 and TRBJ2-4 gives the whole variable domain DTGVSQNPRHKITKRGQNVTFRCDPISEHNRLYWYRQTLGQGPEFLTYFQNEAQLEKSRLLSDRFSAERPKGSFSTLEIQRTEQGDSAMYLCASSLGRQGGNIQYFGAGTRLSVL.

The chain employs TRBV27 and TRBJ2-2; TRBD2 might be the D (6 bases). Germline values: CDR1 MNHEY, CDR2 SMNVEV (reference sequence). Trimming took off 7 bases at V and 3 bases at J, with 12 bases between the two ends. The CDR3 covers 14 residues. Here the CDR3 DNA reads TGTGCCAGCACTTACGGGAGAGACACCGGGGAGCTGTTTTTT. This encodes CASTYGRDTGELFF.

In nucleotides, the CDR3 is TGTGCCAGCAGCTTATCGAGCGGGAGGGCCTCGGACAATGAGCAGTTCTTC. Protein sequence: CASSLSSGRASDNEQFF. The chain has TRBV7-2 and TRBJ2-1; 10 bases agree with TRBD2. Losses at the gene ends were 2 bases for V and 5 bases for J; bases not matched to a gene: 9. The CDR3 consists of 17 residues. From germline, CDR1 is SGHTA and CDR2 FQGNSA. The variable domain in full, with the rest retrieved from reference TRBV7-2 and TRBJ2-1, is GAGVSQSPSNKVTEKGKDVELRCDPISGHTALYWYRQSLGQGLEFLIYFQGNSAPDKSGLPSDRFSAERTGGSVSTLTIQRTQQEDSAVYLCASSLSSGRASDNEQFFGPGTRLTVL.

This chain uses TRBV5-4 with TRBJ1-1; D not certain. V was pared by 3 bases and J by 2 bases, with 8 bases between. Germline assignment: CDR1 SGHNT and CDR2 YYREEE (reference sequence). CDR3 length: 13 amino acids. CDR3 protein: CASSSNGNTEAFF. The DNA of the CDR3 is TGTGCCAGCAGCTCCAACGGAAACACTGAAGCTTTCTTT. The entire variable domain, with the rest obtained from reference TRBV5-4 and TRBJ1-1, is as follows: ETGVTQSPTHLIKTRGQQVTLRCSSQSGHNTVSWYQQALGQGPQFIFQYYREEENGRGNFPPRFSGLQFPNYSSELNVNALELDDSALYLCASSSNGNTEAFFGQGTRLTVV.